This T cell receptor (beta chain) was observed in a study of CD8 T cells in ankylosing spondylitis. Study-level points and caveats: Earlier literature documents some of the motif variants in reactive arthritis synovial fluid and blood. For ankylosing spondylitis blood, a TCR beta motif of about eight highly homologous variants appeared characteristic. Within matched ankylosing spondylitis synovial fluid, disease-linked clones were reportedly significantly enriched.

TCRdb re-called the 5' RACE reads through MiXCR, storing one row per CDR3 protein. The data show under 250,000 distinct CDR3 sequences, around 32% seen once. The CDR3 length is 14 residues. On this clonotype: What it recognizes is unknown. At one of its ends the junction is not consistent with the germline gene, which may arise from a read error.

The clonotype originates from a male donor with ankylosing spondylitis or in good health (not recorded which). Sequenced sample: blood, either unsorted or a sorted T cell fraction (not recorded which). V is TRBV12-3 or TRBV12-4 and J is TRBJ2-2; perhaps TRBD2 as D (6 bases). CDR3: CAAMGGRNTGERFF. CDR3 nucleotides: TGTGCCGCAATGGGGGGACGAAACACCGGGGAGCGGTTTTTT.